The clone carrying this T cell receptor beta chain came up many times. The sample comes from a study of T cells in Graves' hyperthyroidism and ophthalmopathy. CDR3 length: 15 residues. Trimming shortened V by 1 base and J by 2 bases, and 14 bases separated the two germline ends. Germline assignment: CDR1 DFQATT and CDR2 SNEGSKA (reference sequence). There were TCR beta CDR3 regions amplified from RNA transcripts. An initial round of RT-PCR targeting the TCR CDR3 relied on the HTBI primer set. TCRdb passed the multiplex PCR reads through MiXCR, listing each CDR3 protein once. There are nearly 600,000 distinct CDR3 sequences in the sample; about 15% occur only once, and 4.5% to 6% lies in the top ten.

V usage is TRBV20-1 and J usage is TRBJ1-2; no firm D call. Sequenced material: blood. This receptor was obtained from a woman younger than 45 with Graves' hyperthyroidism that later progressed to Graves' ophthalmopathy. CDR3 nucleotide sequence: TGCAGTGCTAGAGGACTCGCAGGAGAAAACTATGGCTACACCTTC. This encodes CSARGLAGENYGYTF.